A selection of T cell receptor beta chains follows, all from one sample in a study of long-term antiretroviral therapy in people with HIV. This table comes from immunoSEQ multiplex PCR, and its TCRdb copy is limited to in-frame clones, with some not included. Found here are more than 25,000 clones, just under 90% of them singletons; the top ten hold about 8.3%. Sequenced here: unsorted PBMCs, sampled 3.2 years before starting antiretroviral therapy. The receptors come from a man aged 50-60 years with HIV. Each CDR3 is given with its conserved first and last residue. D genes are given only for firm matches. A clone size is listed for some rows: how often the clone was seen (once, few, many), or a class if it is expanded.

TGTGCCAGCGCCGTGGGTCCGAATAGCAATCAGCCCCAGCATTTT	CASAVGPNSNQPQHF	.	TRBV9	TRBJ1-5	.
TGCAGCGTTGAACTAGCGGGCCCAGATACGCAGTATTTT	CSVELAGPDTQYF	.	TRBV29-1	TRBJ2-3	TRBD2
TGTGCCAGCTCACCACCGTTCGGGGAGCAGTACTTC	CASSPPFGEQYF	.	TRBV18	TRBJ2-7	.
TGCGCCAGCAGCCAAGACGAGGGTCTTTATCAGCCCCAGCATTTT	CASSQDEGLYQPQHF	.	TRBV4-1	TRBJ1-5	.
TGTGCCAGCAGCAGCCTCGGGGGCTACGAGCAGTACTTC	CASSSLGGYEQYF	.	TRBV7-8	TRBJ2-7	.
TGCGCCAGCAGGGAGGGCAAGGGGTTGAACACTGAAGCTTTCTTT	CASREGKGLNTEAFF	.	TRBV5-1	TRBJ1-1	.
TGTGCCAGCAGCTATACCGGGACAGGGGAAGAGACCCAGTACTTC	CASSYTGTGEETQYF	.	TRBV7-2	TRBJ2-5	TRBD1
TGTGCCAGCAGCGTAGTTGCTGGGGGCACTGAAGCTTTCTTT	CASSVVAGGTEAFF	.	TRBV9	TRBJ1-1	.
TGTGCCACCAGCTTCGGATTGGGCAGCTCCTACGAGCAGTACTTC	CATSFGLGSSYEQYF	.	TRBV15	TRBJ2-7	.
TGTGCCAGCTCACCGGACAGAACCGGGGAGCTGTTTTTT	CASSPDRTGELFF	.	TRBV18	TRBJ2-2	.
TGCGCCAGCAGCTTGAACAGGGGTTACAATGAGCAGTTCTTC	CASSLNRGYNEQFF	.	TRBV5-1	TRBJ2-1	TRBD1
TGCGCCAGCAGCTCCGGGACAGGGGAATCACCCCTCCACTTT	CASSSGTGESPLHF	.	TRBV5-1	TRBJ1-6	TRBD1
TGCGCCAGCAGCTTGGGTCGGACTAGCGGCACAGATACGCAGTATTTT	CASSLGRTSGTDTQYF	.	TRBV5-1	TRBJ2-3	TRBD2
TGTGCCAGCTCACCCCCCAGCCTCGGAGGAGATACGCAGTATTTT	CASSPPSLGGDTQYF	.	TRBV18	TRBJ2-3	.
TGTGCCAGCAGTAACCGACAGAATCAGCCCCAGCATTTT	CASSNRQNQPQHF	.	TRBV6-6	TRBJ1-5	.
TGTGCCAGCAGCCAATTGAGGACAGGGTCGGGGGCCAACGTCCTGACTTTC	CASSQLRTGSGANVLTF	.	TRBV5-6	TRBJ2-6	TRBD1
TGTGCCAGCAGCGACGCCGGGACATCCGAGGGCGAAAAACTGTTTTTT	CASSDAGTSEGEKLFF	.	TRBV5-6	TRBJ1-4	.
TGTGCCAGCAGCTCAGGTCTGTCGGGAGGCTTCAATGAGCAGTTCTTC	CASSSGLSGGFNEQFF	.	TRBV5-4	TRBJ2-1	TRBD2
TGTGCCAGCAGCAAAGCGGCTAGCGGGGGGAGCACAGATACGCAGTATTTT	CASSKAASGGSTDTQYF	.	TRBV21-1	TRBJ2-3	.
TGTGCCTCGGGGAGGGGGCTTTATAGCAATCAGCCCCAGCATTTT	CASGRGLYSNQPQHF	few	TRBV6-5	TRBJ1-5	TRBD1
TGTGCCAGCACCCCCGAGTGGGGGGACAAAACAGATACGCAGTATTTT	CASTPEWGDKTDTQYF	.	TRBV11-2	TRBJ2-3	.
TGTGCCATCGGCGGGGCGGAGGGAAACACCATATATTTT	CAIGGAEGNTIYF	.	TRBV10-3	TRBJ1-3	.
TGTGCCAGCAGCTTAGCCATTTTCCAGGGAAGGTCACCCCTCCACTTT	CASSLAIFQGRSPLHF	few	TRBV7-2	TRBJ1-6	.
TGTGCCAGCAGTTTGGTTTCAGGGGGCGCGGAGGGCTACACCTTC	CASSLVSGGAEGYTF	.	TRBV28	TRBJ1-2	TRBD1
TGCGCCAGCAGCTTGGCCGCAGGGGGCACCGGGGAGCTGTTTTTT	CASSLAAGGTGELFF	.	TRBV5-1	TRBJ2-2	TRBD1
TGCGCCAGCAGTTCGCCCAGTGGGGGCGAAGCCACTGAAGCTTTCTTT	CASSSPSGGEATEAFF	.	TRBV5-1	TRBJ1-1	.
TGTGCCAGCAGCCCGAGAACCGGGACAGAAAACTACGAGCAGTACTTC	CASSPRTGTENYEQYF	.	TRBV7-2	TRBJ2-7	TRBD1
TGTGCCAGCAGCTTAATGTCTAATACGCAGTATTTT	CASSLMSNTQYF	.	TRBV7-6	TRBJ2-3	.
TGTGCCAGCAGTTTACGTGGTTGGGTGGGTAATCAGCCCCAGCATTTT	CASSLRGWVGNQPQHF	.	TRBV27	TRBJ1-5	.
TGTGCCATCAGTGAGTTAGGGCGCGAGCAGTACTTC	CAISELGREQYF	.	TRBV10-3	TRBJ2-7	.
TGTGCCAGCAGGGTCGGGACTAGCGGGAGGGGTGAGCAGTTCTTC	CASRVGTSGRGEQFF	.	TRBV6-1	TRBJ2-1	TRBD2
TGTGTCGGTTCGGGGGTGGCGACTGAAGCTTTCTTT	CVGSGVATEAFF	.	TRBV6-6	TRBJ1-1	.
TGTGCCTGGAGTTCGCTGCTAGGGACTGAAGCTTTCTTT	CAWSSLLGTEAFF	.	TRBV30	TRBJ1-1	.
TGTGCCAGCAGCTTAAGGTGGGGCACTGAAGCTTTCTTT	CASSLRWGTEAFF	.	TRBV7-2	TRBJ1-1	.
TGTGCCTGGAGCGGCATGAGCTCCTACAATGAGCAGTTCTTC	CAWSGMSSYNEQFF	.	TRBV30	TRBJ2-1	.
TGTGCCAGCAGCTTAGTGGTCTCTGGAAACACCATATATTTT	CASSLVVSGNTIYF	.	TRBV13	TRBJ1-3	.
TGCAGCGGATCCAGCGGGGGGGCAACCGGGGGTGAGCAGTTCTTC	CSGSSGGATGGEQFF	.	TRBV29-1	TRBJ2-1	TRBD2
TGTGCCATCAGTGTTCAAGCGGGAGGTTACAATGAGCAGTTCTTC	CAISVQAGGYNEQFF	.	TRBV10-3	TRBJ2-1	TRBD2
TGCGCCAGCAGTGAAGGCGGGGAACGGCGCACCGGGGAGCTGTTTTTT	CASSEGGERRTGELFF	few	TRBV10-1	TRBJ2-2	.
TGTGCCAGCAGCTTGGGGTCCCTCTCCTACGAGCAGTACTTC	CASSLGSLSYEQYF	.	TRBV5-6	TRBJ2-7	.
TGTGCCAGCAGCCCGATGTTGAGGACAGCAAACTATGGCTACACCTTC	CASSPMLRTANYGYTF	.	TRBV5-5	TRBJ1-2	.
TGTGCCAGCAGTCCGGCAGGGTATGGAAACACCATATATTTT	CASSPAGYGNTIYF	.	TRBV6-5	TRBJ1-3	.
TGTGCCAGCACAGGGACGCGCGGCTCTGGGGCCAACGTCCTGACTTTC	CASTGTRGSGANVLTF	.	TRBV2	TRBJ2-6	.
TGTGCCAGCAGCCCCCCCGGGGCGGGCGGGGAGCTGTTTTTT	CASSPPGAGGELFF	.	TRBV7-9	TRBJ2-2	.
TGTGCCATCAGTGAGAAGGGGACCCAGTACAATGAGCAGTTCTTC	CAISEKGTQYNEQFF	.	TRBV10-3	TRBJ2-1	.
TGCGCCAGCAGCTTGGCCCAAAGTGTTCCCTACGAGCAGTACTTC	CASSLAQSVPYEQYF	.	TRBV5-1	TRBJ2-7	.
TGCGCCAGCGGGGGACTAGCGGGACGAGGAGATGAGCAGTTCTTC	CASGGLAGRGDEQFF	.	TRBV5-1	TRBJ2-1	TRBD2
TGCGCCAGCAGCTCGGGACTAGCGGGGATCTCCTACGAGCAGTACTTC	CASSSGLAGISYEQYF	.	TRBV4-1	TRBJ2-7	TRBD2
TGTGCCGGTCAGACAGGGGATTACAATGAGCAGTTCTTC	CAGQTGDYNEQFF	.	TRBV6-6	TRBJ2-1	TRBD1
TGTGCCAGCAGCCAGACAGCCAACTATGGCTACACCTTC	CASSQTANYGYTF	once	TRBV2	TRBJ1-2	.
TGTGCCACCAGCCGTATGGACGAGCAGTACTTC	CATSRMDEQYF	.	TRBV15	TRBJ2-7	.
TGTGCCAGTAGTATAGACGGGGGGGCCGTCGGTTACAATGAGCAGTTCTTC	CASSIDGGAVGYNEQFF	.	TRBV19	TRBJ2-1	TRBD2
TGTGCCAGCTCACCACCGGGACTAGCGGTCTACGAGCAGTACTTC	CASSPPGLAVYEQYF	.	TRBV18	TRBJ2-7	TRBD2
TGTGCCAGCAGCCTCGCCTTAGCGGGAGGTGGCGAGCAGTACTTC	CASSLALAGGGEQYF	.	TRBV6-6	TRBJ2-7	TRBD2
TGTGCCAGCTCACTTGTGGCAGGGGACTACGAGCAGTACTTC	CASSLVAGDYEQYF	once	TRBV18	TRBJ2-7	.
TGCGCCAGCAGCCTGGGACACCCCACAGATACGCAGTATTTT	CASSLGHPTDTQYF	.	TRBV5-1	TRBJ2-3	.
TGTGCCGGACTCTTTCCGAACACTGAAGCTTTCTTT	CAGLFPNTEAFF	.	TRBV30	TRBJ1-1	.